These 20 T cell receptor beta chains share one sample of origin, sequenced in a study of CD8 T cells in ankylosing spondylitis. TCRdb analysed the 5' RACE reads with MiXCR anew, one entry per CDR3 protein. This table holds just under 350,000 distinct CDR3 sequences, about 15% found once. Sequencing was done on a sample of blood, either unsorted or a sorted T cell fraction (not recorded which). Receptors were obtained from a male donor with ankylosing spondylitis or in good health (not recorded which).

Only a few counts were recorded for this clonotype. The chain uses TRBV12-3 or TRBV12-4 and TRBJ2-2; 13 bases fit TRBD2. The V segment lost 5 bases and the J segment 4 bases; nucleotides outside the gene matches: 7. The CDR3 length is 17 residues. The CDR3 is CASSTRLAGGSTGELFF. The CDR3, as DNA: TGTGCCAGCAGTACCCGACTAGCGGGAGGTAGCACCGGGGAGCTGTTTTTT.

The table lists this clonotype with a few counts. V and J are TRBV5-1 and TRBJ1-2, with D unclear. This CDR3 comprises 14 residues. The V gene's germline CDR1 is SGHRS and CDR2 YFSETQ. Trimming shortened V by 1 base and J by 8 bases, and 15 bases separated the two germline ends. This CDR3 reads CASSLSGLAMGYTF. Written as DNA, the CDR3 is TGCGCCAGCAGCTTGTCCGGACTGGCTATGGGCTACACCTTC.

This clonotype came up a few times. The chain is built from TRBV5-1 and TRBJ2-7; 10 bases map to TRBD2. V was pared by 1 base and J by 5 bases, with 15 bases of the junction left unmatched. The CDR3 is 18 residues long. CDR1 and CDR2 (germline): SGHRS, YFSETQ. The CDR3 sequence: CASSLRPPTSGIFDEQYF. The CDR3 region has the DNA TGCGCCAGCAGCTTGAGACCCCCCACTAGCGGGATTTTCGACGAGCAGTACTTC.

The table lists this clonotype with a few counts. The V call is TRBV4-1, the J call TRBJ2-5; D is uncertain. Trimming shortened V by 0 bases and J by 7 bases, and 6 bases separated the two germline ends. The CDR3 sequence is 12 residues long. Germline V CDR1 and CDR2: MGHRA, YSYEKL. The CDR3 DNA reads as TGCGCCAGCAGCCAAGATCTCGCGACCCAGTACTTC. Amino acids: CASSQDLATQYF.

This clonotype was detected many times. This chain links TRBV12-3 or TRBV12-4 with TRBJ1-2, with D unresolved. V lost 3 bases and J lost 4, with 12 bases in between. The CDR3 sequence is 14 residues long. CDR3 in DNA: TGTGCCAGCAGTTTCACCGGGGTCGGCTATGGCTACACCTTC. Its protein is CASSFTGVGYGYTF.

V gene TRBV5-1 combines with J gene TRBJ2-7, with a tentative D call TRBD1 (6 bases). V was trimmed by 5 bases and J by 5 bases, leaving 17 bases between them. The CDR3 is 14 residues long. CDR1 SGHRS and CDR2 YFSETQ come from the germline V gene. The CDR3 region is CASSQGTTYHEQYF. For the CDR3, the DNA is TGCGCCAGCAGTCAAGGGACAACCTACCACGAGCAGTACTTC.

This clonotype has ten or more counts. The chain combines TRBV20-1 with TRBJ1-1, with D perhaps TRBD1 (6 bases). The CDR3 extends over 14 amino acids. V was clipped by 6 bases and J by 5 bases, with 19 bases between them. Germline CDR1 DFQATT, CDR2 SNEGSKA (reference sequence). The CDR3 DNA sequence: TGCAGTGCCATTACGACAGGAGGGTCTACTGAAGCTTTCTTT. It codes for CSAITTGGSTEAFF.

The genes are TRBV6-1 and TRBJ2-3; possibly TRBD1 for D (5 bases). The CDR3 covers 16 residues. Between the trimmed V and J ends, which lost 4 bases and 5 bases, there was a span of 19 bases. Germline assignment: CDR1 MNHNS and CDR2 SASEGT. For the CDR3, the DNA is TGTGCCAGCAGTGCTCCCGACAGAGGACATAAAGATACGCAGTATTTT. Translated, it gives CASSAPDRGHKDTQYF.

This clonotype has just a few counts. The chain carries TRBV20-1 and TRBJ2-2, with TRBD1 identical over 9 bases. The CDR3 totals 14 residues. Germline loops: CDR1 DFQATT, CDR2 SNEGSKA (reference sequence). V was pared by 6 bases and J by 4 bases, with 6 bases of the junction left unmatched. The chain's CDR3 is CSATTGGITGELFF. CDR3 in DNA: TGCAGTGCGACCACAGGGGGCATCACCGGGGAGCTGTTTTTT.

V gene TRBV7-8 combines with J gene TRBJ2-1; perhaps D is TRBD1 or TRBD2 (7 bases each). The germline CDR1 and CDR2 sequences are SGHVS and FQNEAQ. Trimming removed 3 bases from V and 4 bases from J, with 16 bases in between. The CDR3 extends over 16 amino acids. The CDR3 DNA reads TGTGCCAGCAGCTTGAGGGGACAGCGGGGTTACAATGAGCAGTTCTTC. This translates into CASSLRGQRGYNEQFF.

With regard to this clonotype: A read error may account for a junction end that differs from germline. This chain links TRBV11-2 with TRBJ2-1; TRBD2 is a possible D gene (6 bases). The CDR3 sequence is 14 residues long. In germline, CDR1 is SGHAT, CDR2 FQNNGV. This CDR3 is CASSLTEGLGRQSF. As DNA, the CDR3 is TGTGCCAGCAGCCTAACAGAGGGCCTAGGGAGGCAGTCCTTC.

Only a few counts were recorded for this clonotype. The chain combines TRBV20-1 with TRBJ1-2, with 7 nucleotides matching TRBD1. Germline V lookup: CDR1 DFQATT, CDR2 SNEGSKA (reference sequence). V gave up 5 bases and J gave up 5 bases; unmatched junction bases: 11. This CDR3 spans 14 amino acids. The CDR3 region is CSAVRQGFFYGYTF. DNA for the CDR3: TGCAGTGCTGTTCGACAGGGTTTTTTTTATGGCTACACCTTC.

This clonotype was recorded at least ten times. The chain combines TRBV5-5 with TRBJ2-3; no definite D call. Germline V gives CDR1 SGHKS, CDR2 YYEKEE (reference sequence). This CDR3 spans 13 amino acids. Trimming took off 0 bases at V and 2 bases at J, with 4 bases between the two ends. CDR3 nucleotide sequence: TGTGCCAGCAGCTTGGGTAACACAGATACGCAGTATTTT. Translating it yields CASSLGNTDTQYF.

The chain links TRBV14 to TRBJ2-2, with a tentative D call TRBD2 (6 bases). CDR1 SGHDN and CDR2 FVKESK come from the germline V gene. The germline V and J ends were trimmed by 4 bases and 4 bases, with 13 bases remaining between them. The CDR3 is made up of 15 amino acids. The CDR3 is CASSPDGGFTGELFF. The CDR3 DNA sequence: TGTGCCAGCAGCCCCGACGGAGGGTTCACCGGGGAGCTGTTTTTT.

The chain combines TRBV15 with TRBJ2-7, with 8 bases fitting TRBD2. The CDR3 loop spans 14 amino acids. Germline trimming cut 4 bases from V and 2 bases from J; bases unmatched to any gene: 4. The V gene's germline CDR1 is LNHNV and CDR2 YYDKDF (reference sequence). This chain's CDR3 is CATSKTRGAYEQYF. CDR3 DNA sequence: TGTGCCACCAGCAAGACGCGGGGGGCCTACGAGCAGTACTTC.

This clonotype was seen a handful of times. This chain links TRBV5-1 with TRBJ2-1; TRBD2 agrees at 12 bases. The CDR3 totals 16 residues. J was trimmed by 12 bases and V by 2 bases; bases with no gene match: 12. Germline CDR1 SGHRS, CDR2 YFSETQ. The CDR3 region is CASSFTGLAGGPGQFF. The CDR3 DNA sequence: TGCGCCAGCAGCTTTACCGGGCTAGCGGGAGGGCCCGGGCAGTTCTTC.

This clonotype was observed a handful of times. The CDR3 reads CASPGQNTGELFF. CDR3 sequence (DNA): TGTGCCAGCCCGGGACAGAACACCGGGGAGCTGTTTTTT. This chain connects TRBV27 to TRBJ2-2; possibly TRBD1 for D (6 bases). Germline V gene sequence: CDR1 MNHEY, CDR2 SMNVEV (reference sequence). The CDR3 totals 13 residues. The V end lost 8 bases, the J end lost 1 base, and 8 bases lay between the germline ends.

The CDR3, as DNA: TGTGCCAGCAGCCGGTTTCGGACAGGGCATAGCTCCTACGAGCAGTACTTC. Protein product: CASSRFRTGHSSYEQYF. V usage is TRBV7-9 and J usage is TRBJ2-7; TRBD1 matches at 8 bases. This CDR3 region has 17 residues. The J segment lost 0 bases and the V segment lost 5 bases, leaving 12 bases of the junction unmatched. Per germline, CDR1 SEHNR and CDR2 FQNEAQ (reference sequence).

This clonotype was seen a few times. This chain's CDR3 is CSAGQGASNQPQHF. The CDR3 bases are TGCAGTGCTGGACAGGGGGCGAGCAATCAGCCCCAGCATTTT. The genes are TRBV20-1 and TRBJ1-5; 11 nucleotides line up with TRBD1. CDR3 length: 14 amino acids. Germline lookup yields CDR1 DFQATT and CDR2 SNEGSKA (reference sequence). V was clipped by 5 bases and J by 1 base; unmatched bases: 1.

The table lists this clonotype with a few counts. V usage is TRBV10-3 and J usage is TRBJ2-7; D might be TRBD1 or TRBD2, each matching 5 bases. The CDR3 totals 14 residues. With 2 bases removed from V and 4 bases from J, the gap between germline ends came to 12 bases. Germline-derived CDR1 and CDR2 are ENHRY and SYGVKD. Here the CDR3 DNA reads TGTGCCATCAGTGAGGCTAGGGACGGGTACGAGCAGTACTTC. This codes for CAISEARDGYEQYF.